This T cell receptor beta chain was sequenced during a study of T-cell memory formation after mild COVID-19. This clonotype was counted at least ten times. A single record per CDR3 protein comes from TCRdb applying MiXCR to the 5' RACE reads. The table records some 320,000 distinct CDR3 sequences, about 13% of them present only once. The sequence was collected from a man aged 18 to 29 who had mild COVID-19 (a few samples of this study predate the infection). Cell type and time point are not known. The sequencing input was PBMCs or a T cell subset sorted from them (not recorded which).

The CDR3 here is CASSWTRTSPLHF. Written as DNA, the CDR3 is TGTGCCAGCAGTTGGACGAGGACTTCACCCCTCCACTTT. The genes are TRBV12-3 or TRBV12-4 and TRBJ1-6; D is unresolved. Trimming cost V 4 bases and J 9 bases, with 10 bases left between them. The CDR3 is 13 amino acids.